The clone carrying this T cell receptor beta chain was seen at least ten times. Its antigen is undetermined. Per the germline V gene, CDR1 is MNHEY and CDR2 is SVGAGI. The CDR3 covers 13 residues. V gave up 2 bases and J gave up 7 bases, with 8 bases separating them. This sample is drawn from a study of neurological immune-mediated disorders. General study points: Because no CDR3 amino acid sequences were shared across subjects by expanded clones, private repertoires were suggested in all groups. Patients with HTLV-1-associated myelopathy had the highest level of TCR clonal expansion, whereas patients with multiple sclerosis had the lowest level, falling beneath the level found in healthy controls.

Each TCR transcript was tagged with a 10-nucleotide random UMI during 5'RACE. TCRdb re-analysed the 5' RACE reads in MiXCR, keeping a single row per CDR3 protein. The table records tens of thousands of distinct CDR3 sequences, roughly 13% of them present only once. Specified time point: longitudinal time-point 1 (baseline). For the unsorted libraries, 2 million PBMCs stored at -80 C served as input. The V and J genes are TRBV6-5 and TRBJ2-2; D is unclear. The sequence came from a female donor with HTLV-1-associated myelopathy (HAM/TSP). Material for sequencing was PBMCs. The CDR3 region is CASSYAVSGELFF. DNA for the CDR3: TGTGCCAGCAGTTACGCCGTGAGCGGGGAGCTGTTTTTT.